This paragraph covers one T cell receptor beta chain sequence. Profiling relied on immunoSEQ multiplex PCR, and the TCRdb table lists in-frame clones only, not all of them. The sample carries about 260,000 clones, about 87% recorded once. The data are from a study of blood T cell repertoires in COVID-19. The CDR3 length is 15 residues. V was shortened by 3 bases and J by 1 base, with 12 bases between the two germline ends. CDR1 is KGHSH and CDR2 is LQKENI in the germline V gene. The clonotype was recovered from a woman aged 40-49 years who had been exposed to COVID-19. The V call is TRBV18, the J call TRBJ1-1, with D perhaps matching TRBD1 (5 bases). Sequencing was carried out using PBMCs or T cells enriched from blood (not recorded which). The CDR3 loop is CASSPQQVPNTEAFF. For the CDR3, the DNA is TGTGCCAGCTCACCTCAACAGGTACCGAACACTGAAGCTTTCTTT.